The 21 T cell receptor beta chains listed next were all sequenced from one sample in a study of regulatory T cells in long-lasting Graves disease. The time point: newly diagnosed GD, antithyroid drugs for less than 3 months. The TCR library was made from RNA that had been extracted from PBMCs in TRIzol. For TCR beta, libraries came from iRepertoire HTBI primers and Arm-PCR of CDR3 regions. Each CDR3 protein gets one entry after TCRdb re-called the multiplex PCR reads with MiXCR. The data show more than 400,000 distinct CDR3 sequences, 15% to 20% seen once. These data also featured in a second study, about T cells in Graves' hyperthyroidism and ophthalmopathy.

The sample here was peripheral blood mononuclear cells (PBMCs), taken at new diagnosis, from a patient treated with antithyroid drugs. All receptors derive from a man between 35 and 55 years old with Graves disease.

The chain has TRBV28 and TRBJ2-6; weak D call: TRBD1 (5 bases). Germline-derived CDR1 and CDR2 are MDHEN and SYDVKM. V shed 6 bases and J shed 4 bases, with 16 bases lying between them. This CDR3 is 16 amino acids long. The CDR3 loop is CASRPHQGSGANVLTF. As DNA, the CDR3 is TGTGCCAGCAGGCCTCATCAGGGTTCCGGGGCCAACGTCCTGACTTTC.

This clonotype was counted at least ten times. The chain joins TRBV28 to TRBJ1-5, with TRBD1 identical over 10 bases. The CDR3 is 19 residues long. Germline-derived CDR1 and CDR2 are MDHEN and SYDVKM. V shed 6 bases and J 0 bases; nucleotides not matched to a gene: 14. The DNA of the CDR3 is TGTGCCAGCAGCTTTACCCCGGGACAGGGGTCGAGTAGCAATCAGCCCCAGCATTTT. Protein product: CASSFTPGQGSSSNQPQHF.

This clonotype was seen at least ten times. J is TRBJ2-5 and V is TRBV2; D is perhaps TRBD1 or TRBD2 (5 bases each). CDR1 is SNHLY and CDR2 is FYNNEI in the germline V gene. Trimming cost V 5 bases and J 4 bases, with 11 bases left between them. This CDR3 has 13 residues. The CDR3, as DNA: TGTGCCAGCAGTCTGGAAGGGACAGAGACCCAGTACTTC. Protein sequence: CASSLEGTETQYF.

This clonotype has a handful of counts. This sequence joins TRBV28 and TRBJ2-2, with TRBD1 as a possible D gene (6 bases). CDR1 is MDHEN, CDR2 SYDVKM, per germline. The CDR3 contains 15 residues. Trimming stripped 4 bases from V and 4 bases from J, with 13 bases between. The DNA of the CDR3 is TGTGCCAGCAGTTACCTTCGGACAGCCACCGGGGAGCTGTTTTTT. Translating gives CASSYLRTATGELFF. Using reference TRBV28 and TRBJ2-2 for the parts outside the CDR3, the full variable domain is DVKVTQSSRYLVKRTGEKVFLECVQDMDHENMFWYRQDPGLGLRLIYFSYDVKMKEKGDIPEGYSVSREKKERFSLILESASTNQTSMYLCASSYLRTATGELFFGEGSRLTVL.

This clonotype was observed many times. The chain employs TRBV5-1 and TRBJ2-3; 7 nucleotides match TRBD2. The trim removed 7 bases at V and 5 bases at J, leaving 10 bases unmatched. The V gene's germline CDR1 is SGHRS and CDR2 YFSETQ. This CDR3 comprises 14 residues. CDR3 sequence: CASDIGGSQDTQYF. DNA of the CDR3: TGCGCCAGCGACATCGGGGGGAGTCAAGATACGCAGTATTTT.

Many counts were recorded for this clonotype. The V and J genes are TRBV2 and TRBJ2-1, with D uncertain. This CDR3 comprises 13 residues. In germline, CDR1 is SNHLY, CDR2 FYNNEI. V lost 4 bases, J lost 9 bases, and 13 bases lay in between. CDR3 in DNA: TGTGCCAGCAGTGCCTCGACTTCCACTGAGCAGTTCTTC. Amino acid sequence: CASSASTSTEQFF.

This clonotype was observed once. A much larger clone sits a single nucleotide away, making a read error possible. The rearrangement uses TRBV6-1 and TRBJ2-1, with a tentative D call TRBD1 (5 bases). Germline V CDR1 and CDR2: MNHNS, SASEGT. This CDR3 contains 15 residues. CDR3 protein: CASNRWGSSYNKQFF. CDR3 bases: TGTGCCAGCAATAGGTGGGGCTCATCCTACAATAAGCAGTTCTTC.

A few counts support this clonotype. The chain recombines TRBV4-1 with TRBJ1-3; unclear D gene. The CDR3 is 14 amino acids. The ends were cut back, 5 bases at V and 3 bases at J, with 11 bases in the middle. The V gene's germline CDR1 is MGHRA and CDR2 YSYEKL. The CDR3 nucleotides read TGCGCCAGCAGCGATAATAAAGGTGGAAACACCATATATTTT. Its translation is CASSDNKGGNTIYF.

The J gene is TRBJ1-4, the V gene TRBV18; D not resolved. V was trimmed by 0 bases and J by 0 bases, leaving 8 bases between them. The V gene's germline CDR1 is KGHSH and CDR2 LQKENI. This CDR3 is 16 amino acids long. CDR3 amino acids: CASSPPLSATNEKLFF. The CDR3 bases are TGTGCCAGCTCACCACCTTTAAGTGCAACTAATGAAAAACTGTTTTTT.

This clonotype came up many times. This chain connects TRBV2 to TRBJ2-1, with D hard to call. There are 11 residues in the CDR3. Germline CDR1 reads SNHLY; CDR2 reads FYNNEI. V gave up 7 bases and J gave up 5 bases, with 6 bases separating them. The CDR3 protein is CASMRDNEQFF. CDR3 sequence (DNA): TGTGCCAGCATGAGAGACAATGAGCAGTTCTTC.

This clonotype was observed at least ten times. This chain joins TRBV24-1 and TRBJ2-5; possibly TRBD1 or TRBD2 for D (7 bases each). Germline V CDR1 and CDR2: KGHDR, SFDVKD. The germline V and J ends were trimmed by 4 bases and 9 bases, with 14 bases remaining between them. The CDR3 contains 13 residues. The CDR3 DNA follows: TGTGCCACCAGTGACAGGGGGGGGAGGGCCCAGTACTTC. The encoded protein is CATSDRGGRAQYF.

This rearrangement joins TRBV20-1 to TRBJ1-3, with a possible D match to TRBD1 (5 bases). Trimming pared 5 bases from V and 1 base from J, leaving 12 bases between. Germline CDR1 is DFQATT and CDR2 is SNEGSKA (reference sequence). The CDR3 totals 14 residues. CDR3 DNA sequence: TGCAGTGCTTCAAGGGGCAGTTCTGGAAACACCATATATTTT. Its protein is CSASRGSSGNTIYF.

This clonotype was observed at least ten times. The chain employs TRBV7-8 and TRBJ2-5; TRBD1 matches at 7 bases. The CDR3 sequence is 14 residues long. V shed 4 bases and J 1 base; nucleotides not matched to a gene: 3. Per germline, CDR1 SGHVS and CDR2 FQNEAQ. The CDR3 DNA sequence: TGTGCCAGCAGCTCGGGACAGTTCCAAGAGACCCAGTACTTC. Translated: CASSSGQFQETQYF.

The rearrangement joins TRBV6-1 to TRBJ2-7, with D maybe TRBD2 (5 bases). Per germline, CDR1 MNHNS and CDR2 SASEGT. Trimming removed 5 bases at V and 5 bases at J, with 10 bases between. The CDR3 consists of 12 residues. CDR3 in DNA: TGTGCCAGCAGTATCGGAGGCGACGAGCAGTACTTC. It translates to CASSIGGDEQYF.

The genes are TRBV10-3 and TRBJ2-1; the D call may be TRBD1 or TRBD2 (5 bases each). Germline V gene sequence: CDR1 ENHRY, CDR2 SYGVKD. Trimming took 8 bases from V and 9 from J, leaving 17 bases between them. The CDR3 spans 13 residues. The CDR3 sequence is CAIAGDGMVEQFF. CDR3 in DNA: TGTGCCATCGCCGGGGACGGGATGGTTGAGCAGTTCTTC.

This clonotype has just a few counts. The chain recombines TRBV7-9 with TRBJ2-7, with a possible D match to TRBD1 (6 bases). CDR1 is SEHNR, CDR2 FQNEAQ, per germline (reference sequence). V lost 3 bases, J lost 2 bases, and 11 bases lay in between. The CDR3 extends over 14 amino acids. The CDR3 nucleotides are TGTGCCAGCAGCTTCGACAGGCCACCCTACGAGCAGTACTTC. It is translated as CASSFDRPPYEQYF.

Written as DNA, the CDR3 is TGTGCCAGCAGCTGGGACTCACCCCGGCAGTTCTTC. Its protein product is CASSWDSPRQFF. This chain connects TRBV6-2 or TRBV6-3 to TRBJ2-1; perhaps TRBD2 as D (6 bases). Trimming removed 6 bases at V and 12 bases at J, with 15 bases between. This CDR3 contains 12 residues. The germline V gene has CDR1 MNHEY and CDR2 SVGEGT.

This clonotype was recorded many times. CDR3 loop: CSATQGALFRDEQFF. In DNA, the CDR3 is TGCAGTGCAACTCAGGGGGCCCTGTTCCGCGATGAGCAGTTCTTC. The rearrangement uses TRBV20-1 and TRBJ2-1; TRBD1 agrees at 8 bases. CDR3 length: 15 residues. The germline V gene has CDR1 DFQATT and CDR2 SNEGSKA (reference sequence). V was pared by 6 bases and J by 8 bases, with 15 bases of the junction left unmatched.

In this sample, this clonotype turned up many times. This rearrangement joins TRBV18 to TRBJ2-3; no reliable D call. CDR1 and CDR2 (germline): KGHSH, LQKENI. The CDR3 is made up of 14 amino acids. V lost 3 bases, J lost 5 bases, and 12 bases lay in between. The CDR3 DNA sequence: TGTGCCAGCTCACCGCGGCTCGGGCGAGATACGCAGTATTTT. Its protein product is CASSPRLGRDTQYF.

Many counts were recorded for this clonotype. The chain employs TRBV27 and TRBJ2-7; D gene ambiguous. The CDR3 contains 13 residues. Germline V gene lookup returns CDR1 MNHEY and CDR2 SMNVEV (reference sequence). Trimming removed 2 bases from V and 0 bases from J, with 5 bases in between. This chain's CDR3 is CASSLTASYEQYF. CDR3 nucleotide sequence: TGTGCCAGCAGTTTAACAGCCTCCTACGAGCAGTACTTC.

To note about this clonotype: With a much larger clone just one base away, this may be a read error. The rearrangement joins TRBV2 to TRBJ2-7; a possible D gene is TRBD2 (5 bases). The CDR3 is made up of 13 amino acids. Per the germline V gene, CDR1 is SNHLY and CDR2 is FYNNEI. The CDR3 region is CATSDPGSYEQYF. CDR3 DNA sequence: TGTGCCACCAGTGATCCGGGATCCTACGAGCAGTACTTC.